These 13 T cell receptor beta chains were sequenced from one sample in a study of blood T cells in healthy people across ages. Primed by a sample-barcoded 5' primer and a J-beta primer mix, a second PCR proceeded for roughly 7 to 12 cycles. TCRdb re-analysed the 5' RACE reads in MiXCR, keeping a single row per CDR3 protein. This sample has approximately 880,000 distinct CDR3 sequences; around 46% occur once, and the top ten carry 13%. The sample taken for sequencing was blood. The receptors were sampled from a man aged 30-40 years in good health.

This clonotype was observed a handful of times. This chain uses TRBV15 with TRBJ2-7; TRBD1 is a possible D gene (6 bases). The length of the CDR3 is 13 residues. V was pared by 2 bases and J by 3 bases, with 8 bases between. The germline V gene encodes CDR1 LNHNV and CDR2 YYDKDF (reference sequence). DNA for the CDR3: TGTGCCACCAGCAGATGGGACAACTACGAGCAGTACTTC. Amino acid sequence: CATSRWDNYEQYF.

This clonotype has just one count. The genes are TRBV28 and TRBJ1-3, with no clear D. With 7 bases removed from V and 0 bases from J, the gap between germline ends came to 16 bases. This CDR3 is 16 amino acids long. Germline V gives CDR1 MDHEN, CDR2 SYDVKM. CDR3 loop: CASTKLATHSGNTIYF. As DNA, the CDR3 is TGTGCCAGCACCAAACTGGCCACCCACTCTGGAAACACCATATATTTT.

The rearrangement uses TRBV27 and TRBJ1-2; TRBD1 matches at 8 bases. After removal of 5 bases from V and 4 bases from J, the junction contained 6 bases not matched to a gene. The CDR3 totals 14 residues. The germline gives CDR1 MNHEY, CDR2 SMNVEV (reference sequence). CDR3 in DNA: TGTGCCAGCAGTCGGGCAGGGGGCGGCTATGGCTACACCTTC. Translation: CASSRAGGGYGYTF.

In this sample, this clonotype turned up a few times. The V and J genes are TRBV20-1 and TRBJ1-2; 7 bases map to TRBD1. The junction had 2 bases not matched to a gene; V was cut back by 3 bases and J by 1 base. Germline lookup yields CDR1 DFQATT and CDR2 SNEGSKA (reference sequence). CDR3 length: 13 amino acids. The CDR3 protein is CSASTGVNYGYTF. CDR3 in DNA: TGCAGTGCTAGTACAGGGGTTAACTATGGCTACACCTTC.

This sequence joins TRBV4-3 and TRBJ2-4; D may be TRBD1 (6 bases). Germline V lookup: CDR1 LGHNA, CDR2 YSLEER. Trimming removed 0 bases from V and 11 bases from J, with 11 bases in between. The CDR3 is made up of 13 amino acids. CDR3: CASSQDLGQFQYF. For the CDR3, the DNA is TGCGCCAGCAGCCAAGATCTAGGACAGTTTCAGTACTTC.

The chain has TRBV7-2 and TRBJ2-7; 7 nucleotides align to TRBD1. The ends lost 9 bases at V and 5 bases at J; junction bases unmatched: 13. CDR1 and CDR2 from the germline V gene are SGHTA and FQGNSA. This CDR3 spans 14 amino acids. CDR3 region: CASKPEGALNEQYF. The CDR3 nucleotides are TGTGCCAGTAAGCCTGAGGGGGCGCTGAACGAGCAGTACTTC.

This clonotype was recorded a few times. This rearrangement joins TRBV28 to TRBJ2-3, with 9 bases matching TRBD2. The V segment lost 2 bases and the J segment 4 bases; nucleotides outside the gene matches: 4. This CDR3 is 15 amino acids long. Per germline, CDR1 MDHEN and CDR2 SYDVKM. The DNA for the CDR3 is TGTGCCAGCAGTTTAGCGCGGGGGGGCTCAGATACGCAGTATTTT. Amino acids: CASSLARGGSDTQYF.

The CDR3 DNA reads TGTGCCAGCAGTTACGGGCTCCCTAGCACAGATACGCAGTATTTT. Amino acids: CASSYGLPSTDTQYF. The rearrangement joins TRBV6-5 to TRBJ2-3, with D uncertain. The CDR3 spans 15 residues. Germline loops: CDR1 MNHEY, CDR2 SVGAGI. Trimming took 2 bases from V and 0 from J, leaving 9 bases between them.

The V and J genes are TRBV6-2 or TRBV6-3 and TRBJ2-1, with D unclear. Germline V gives CDR1 MNHEY, CDR2 SVGEGT. The germline V and J ends were trimmed by 6 bases and 11 bases, with 17 bases remaining between them. The CDR3 sequence is 13 residues long. CDR3 sequence: CASRLPSSGQQFF. The CDR3 DNA follows: TGTGCCAGCAGATTACCCTCCTCTGGACAGCAGTTCTTC.

J is TRBJ2-3 and V is TRBV5-1, with 12 bases that match TRBD1. Trimming at V came to 3 bases and at J to 6 bases, leaving 8 bases not matched to a gene. The CDR3 totals 16 residues. The V gene's germline CDR1 is SGHRS and CDR2 YFSETQ. The CDR3 sequence is CASSSYGTGGFDTQYF. The CDR3 coding sequence is TGCGCCAGCAGCTCGTACGGGACAGGGGGCTTCGATACGCAGTATTTT.

Note on this clonotype: A clone one base away is much larger, so this may be a read error. The chain employs TRBV10-3 and TRBJ2-7, with 10 bases lining up with TRBD1. The CDR3 extends over 14 amino acids. Germline-derived CDR1 and CDR2 are ENHRY and SYGVKD. In DNA, the CDR3 is TGTGCCATCAGTGCCGGGACAGGGGTCTACGGGCAGTACTTC. Residues: CAISAGTGVYGQYF.

This clonotype was seen only a few times. The V and J genes are TRBV7-2 and TRBJ1-1; D call uncertain. CDR3 length equals 12 residues. V was pared by 5 bases and J by 6 bases, with 10 bases between. Looked up from germline, CDR1 is SGHTA and CDR2 is FQGNSA. CDR3: CASSLSGSEAFF. The CDR3 DNA sequence: TGTGCCAGCAGCCTTAGTGGTTCTGAAGCTTTCTTT.

This clonotype was counted a few times. This chain uses TRBV20-1 with TRBJ2-5; no reliable D call. Trimming cost V 3 bases and J 5 bases, with 13 bases left between them. In germline, CDR1 is DFQATT, CDR2 SNEGSKA (reference sequence). The CDR3 length is 13 residues. This chain's CDR3 is CSASGLEGETQYF. DNA of the CDR3: TGCAGTGCTAGTGGGCTGGAAGGGGAGACCCAGTACTTC.